This note documents a single TCR beta chain sequence. Its antigen is as yet unknown. After removal of 2 bases from V and 4 bases from J, the junction contained 2 bases not matched to a gene. The CDR3 is 14 amino acids. Germline loops: CDR1 SGHRS, CDR2 YFSETQ. Using immunoSEQ multiplex PCR, the repertoire was profiled, and TCRdb retains in-frame clones only, with some absent. The sample carries over 150,000 clones, just under 90% recorded once. This record belongs to a study of T cell responses to AZD1222 COVID-19 vaccine. Study observations and caveats: Targets within unmutated variant regions were reportedly found for nearly half of spike-specific TCRs. Baseline serostatus was positive in only a handful of AZD1222 recipients. Spike-specific TCR breadth rose after two AZD1222 doses, and depth rose as well. Clonal diversity was possibly underestimated, and white British individuals and females predominated among donors.

The rearrangement joins TRBV5-1 to TRBJ2-7; 11 positions match TRBD2. Sequenced here: peripheral blood, sampled on day 0 of AZD1222 vaccination. The origin of this receptor is an adult in good health. This chain's CDR3 is CASSLTSGSYEQYF. The CDR3 DNA is TGCGCCAGCAGCTTAACTAGCGGGAGTTACGAGCAGTACTTC. Drawing the rest from reference TRBV5-1 and TRBJ2-7, the complete variable domain is KAGVTQTPRYLIKTRGQQVTLSCSPISGHRSVSWYQQTPGQGLQFLFEYFSETQRNKGNFPGRFSGRQFSNSRSEMNVSTLELGDSALYLCASSLTSGSYEQYFGPGTRLTVT.